This TCR beta chain was identified in a study of post-analysis software for immune sequencing data. About this clonotype itself: The antigen is undetermined.

The library was made from cDNA and included unique molecular identifiers. TCRdb used MiXCR to reprocess the PCR reads, holding one entry per CDR3 protein. The sample shows roughly 730,000 distinct CDR3 sequences, 30% of them seen only once. Germline CDR1 and CDR2: MNHEY and SVGEGT. Germline trimming cut 7 bases from V and 5 bases from J; bases unmatched to any gene: 11. The CDR3 is 16 residues long. Study-wide results and caveats: Comparison of patients with controls showed five or six TRBV segments more frequent in patients, TRBV5-6, TRBV5-1 and TRBV20-1 among them.

J is TRBJ2-7 and V is TRBV6-2 or TRBV6-3; 13 bases map to TRBD2. The receptor was isolated from a girl under 18 with multiple sclerosis. The sample consisted of blood. The CDR3 region is CASKKAGLAGVDEQYF. DNA for the CDR3: TGTGCCAGCAAAAAAGCTGGACTAGCGGGAGTCGACGAGCAGTACTTC.